Described below is a single T cell receptor beta chain sequence and its context. TCRdb reprocessed the 5' RACE reads via MiXCR and lists one record per CDR3 protein. Of around 5,900 distinct CDR3 sequences in the sample, 69% were seen once. Memory CD4+ T cells were sorted as CD4+CD45RO+CD25- cells. From germline, CDR1 is SGHRS and CDR2 YFSETQ. The CDR3 has 16 amino acids. V was clipped by 0 bases and J by 0 bases; unmatched bases: 4. J is TRBJ2-5 and V is TRBV5-1; TRBD1 aligns across 8 bases. The sequencing input was memory CD4+ T cells sorted from a lymph node. Stated subset: memory CD4+ T cells, CD4+CD45RO+CD25-. This clonotype was obtained from a female donor with breast cancer. CDR3 DNA: TGCGCCAGCAGCTTGGAGCGACAGGGGAACCAAGAGACCCAGTACTTC. Translating it yields CASSLERQGNQETQYF.